These 4 T cell receptor beta chains came from one sample sequenced in a study of blood T cell repertoires in COVID-19. Only in-frame clones appear in the TCRdb table, and some are missing; sequencing was by immunoSEQ multiplex PCR. The sample carries more than 200,000 clones, around four fifths recorded once. The sequenced sample consisted of peripheral blood. The origin of the receptors is a man in his forties or fifties with active or convalescent COVID-19.

This rearrangement joins TRBV6-5 to TRBJ1-2; 9 nucleotides match TRBD1. V was clipped by 8 bases and J by 1 base; unmatched bases: 2. Germline V gene data show CDR1 as MNHEY and CDR2 as SVGAGI. This CDR3 spans 13 amino acids. In DNA, the CDR3 is TGTGCCAGCGGGACAGGGAATAACTATGGCTACACCTTC. It yields the protein CASGTGNNYGYTF.

A word on this clone: Within the sample, other DNA sequences also encode this same CDR3. V is TRBV7-3 and J is TRBJ2-3, with 9 bases matching TRBD2. The V gene end was trimmed by 5 bases and the J gene end by 0 bases; junction bases not matched to a gene: 3. The CDR3 runs 15 residues. The germline V gene encodes CDR1 SGHTA and CDR2 FQGTGA. The CDR3 DNA sequence: TGTGCCAGCAGCGCCACTAGCGGGAGCACAGATACGCAGTATTTT. Its translation: CASSATSGSTDTQYF.

The V call is TRBV21-1, the J call TRBJ1-3; TRBD1 reflects the table's D call only, with no check against the DNA. TRBV21-1 is noted as a pseudogene. This CDR3 is built from 17 residues. DNA for the CDR3: TGTGCCAGCAGCTCAACCCAGGGGGCGCATATTGGAAACACCATATATTTT. Translating gives CASSSTQGAHIGNTIYF.

This rearrangement joins TRBV11-3 to TRBJ1-1; perhaps TRBD1 as D (5 bases). The CDR3 covers 14 residues. Trimming left V 2 bases short and J 4 bases short, with 11 bases between. CDR1 is SGHNT, CDR2 YENEEA, per germline. For the CDR3, the DNA is TGTGCCAGCAGCTTAAGGGGTATGGGCACTGAAGCTTTCTTT. Its protein is CASSLRGMGTEAFF.